Below, 27 T cell receptor beta chains from the same sample are listed, as sequenced in a study of shared clonotypes between healthy human individuals. The data were produced by immunoSEQ multiplex PCR, yet TCRdb's version contains in-frame clones alone and is incomplete. This sample has a few million clones, with 90% to 97% found just once. The sequenced sample consisted of naive CD4+ T cells sorted from blood. The subset is: CD45RA+ positively selected. The receptors here all came from a man between 18 and 29 years old in good health.

The CDR3 region has the DNA TGTGCCAGCAGCTTAGGCCAGAATGAAAAACTGTTTTTT. Translated, it gives CASSLGQNEKLFF. The V gene is TRBV7-8, the J gene TRBJ1-4; no reliable D call. The CDR3 extends over 13 amino acids. The germline V and J ends were trimmed by 1 base and 5 bases, with 5 bases remaining between them. Germline V lookup: CDR1 SGHVS, CDR2 FQNEAQ. Filled out from reference TRBV7-8 and TRBJ1-4, the complete variable domain reads GAGVSQSPRYKVAKRGQDVALRCDPISGHVSLFWYQQALGQGPEFLTYFQNEAQLDKSGLPSDRFFAERPEGSVSTLKIQRTQQEDSAVYLCASSLGQNEKLFFGSGTQLSVL.

The chain uses TRBV5-6 and TRBJ2-5; 7 nucleotides match TRBD2. The CDR3 is made up of 13 amino acids. Trimming took 1 base from V and 5 from J; bases not matched to a gene: 2. The germline V gene encodes CDR1 SGHDT and CDR2 YYEEEE. CDR3 nucleotides: TGTGCCAGCAGCTTGACTAGCGTTGAGACCCAGTACTTC. It encodes CASSLTSVETQYF.

The rearrangement links TRBV30 to TRBJ1-4, with TRBD1 as a possible D gene (6 bases). CDR3 length: 15 residues. CDR1 is GTSNPN and CDR2 is SVGIG in the germline V gene (reference sequence). V was clipped by 1 base and J by 4 bases, with 13 bases between them. CDR3 coding DNA: TGTGCCTGGAGTGGACGAACAGGGATTAATGAAAAACTGTTTTTT. It specifies CAWSGRTGINEKLFF.

The rearrangement uses TRBV11-2 and TRBJ2-4; the match to TRBD1 covers 8 bases. Germline CDR1 is SGHAT and CDR2 is FQNNGV. V trimming: 4 bases; J trimming: 11 bases; junction bases outside the gene matches: 7. The CDR3 has 13 residues. CDR3: CASSSGTGTFQYF. DNA of the CDR3: TGTGCCAGCAGCTCCGGGACAGGTACCTTTCAGTACTTC.

V and J are TRBV10-2 and TRBJ2-6; 9 bases align to TRBD1. The V gene end was trimmed by 5 bases and the J gene end by 2 bases; junction bases not matched to a gene: 7. The CDR3 extends over 17 amino acids. Germline V gene data show CDR1 as WSHSY and CDR2 as SAAADI. CDR3 amino acids: CASSKGDRVAGANVLTF. Written as DNA, the CDR3 is TGCGCCAGCAGTAAGGGGGACAGGGTCGCTGGGGCCAACGTCCTGACTTTC.

This sequence joins TRBV7-3 and TRBJ2-7; TRBD1 aligns across 8 bases. Germline V gives CDR1 SGHTA, CDR2 FQGTGA. The J segment lost 1 base and the V segment lost 0 bases, leaving 5 bases of the junction unmatched. The CDR3 consists of 16 residues. CDR3 DNA sequence: TGTGCCAGCAGCTTAACTGCAGGGGGCAGTTCCTACGAGCAGTACTTC. The encoded protein is CASSLTAGGSSYEQYF.

This sequence joins TRBV30 and TRBJ1-1; a possible D gene is TRBD1 (5 bases). Trimming took 3 bases from V and 0 from J, leaving 14 bases between them. Looked up from germline, CDR1 is GTSNPN and CDR2 is SVGIG (reference sequence). The CDR3 runs to 15 residues. The CDR3 DNA reads as TGTGCCTGGAGCCCAGCCGGGACCTTGAACACTGAAGCTTTCTTT. Protein product: CAWSPAGTLNTEAFF.

This sequence joins TRBV5-1 and TRBJ1-4; TRBD1 is a possible D gene (5 bases). Trimming left V 0 bases short and J 0 bases short, with 9 bases between. This CDR3 contains 16 residues. Germline CDR1 SGHRS, CDR2 YFSETQ. The DNA for the CDR3 is TGCGCCAGCAGCTTGGTGGCACAGGCAACTAATGAAAAACTGTTTTTT. It yields the protein CASSLVAQATNEKLFF.

This rearrangement joins TRBV30 to TRBJ1-2; D possibly corresponds to TRBD1 (6 bases). Germline CDR1 is GTSNPN and CDR2 is SVGIG (reference sequence). V gave up 0 bases and J gave up 9 bases, with 11 bases separating them. CDR3 length equals 12 residues. CDR3 protein: CAWSVPGGSYTF. The CDR3 DNA is TGTGCCTGGAGTGTACCGGGGGGCAGCTACACCTTC.

This clone was found once. This chain links TRBV7-8 with TRBJ2-5; 9 nucleotides line up with TRBD1. This CDR3 has 14 residues. With 1 base clipped from V and 5 bases from J, the junction kept 2 bases outside the gene matches. Germline lookup yields CDR1 SGHVS and CDR2 FQNEAQ. The CDR3, as DNA: TGTGCCAGCAGCTTAGGGGACAGGGTGGAGACCCAGTACTTC. Amino acids: CASSLGDRVETQYF.

The chain employs TRBV5-1 and TRBJ1-6, with D possibly TRBD1 on 5 matching bases. CDR1 and CDR2 (germline): SGHRS, YFSETQ. The length of the CDR3 is 15 residues. The germline V and J ends were trimmed by 0 bases and 10 bases, with 14 bases remaining between them. The CDR3 reads CASSLAGQGESPLHF. The CDR3 DNA reads TGCGCCAGCAGCTTGGCCGGGCAGGGAGAATCACCCCTCCACTTT. Full variable domain (remainder filled in from reference TRBV5-1 and TRBJ1-6): KAGVTQTPRYLIKTRGQQVTLSCSPISGHRSVSWYQQTPGQGLQFLFEYFSETQRNKGNFPGRFSGRQFSNSRSEMNVSTLELGDSALYLCASSLAGQGESPLHFGNGTRLTVT.

Comment on this clone: The identical CDR3 is also encoded by other nucleotide sequences in the sample. The chain has TRBV18 and TRBJ1-1; 7 bases line up with TRBD1. Germline assignment: CDR1 KGHSH and CDR2 LQKENI. After removal of 4 bases from V and 0 bases from J, the junction contained 2 bases not matched to a gene. The CDR3 loop spans 14 amino acids. The CDR3 region has the DNA TGTGCCAGCTCACAGGGACAGATGAACACTGAAGCTTTCTTT. Its translation: CASSQGQMNTEAFF.

The genes are TRBV7-2 and TRBJ2-5; 9 positions match TRBD1. This CDR3 contains 15 residues. Germline lookup yields CDR1 SGHTA and CDR2 FQGNSA. The junction had 12 bases not matched to a gene; V was cut back by 4 bases and J by 9 bases. The CDR3 is CASSSQGQGQGAQYF. Here the CDR3 DNA reads TGTGCCAGCAGCTCCCAGGGACAGGGCCAAGGGGCCCAGTACTTC.

The chain has TRBV2 and TRBJ1-5, with TRBD1 as a possible D gene (5 bases). The length of the CDR3 is 13 residues. The V end lost 5 bases, the J end lost 6 bases, and 11 bases lay between the germline ends. The germline V gene encodes CDR1 SNHLY and CDR2 FYNNEI. CDR3 loop: CASSSGPGQPQHF. The CDR3 DNA is TGTGCCAGCAGTTCGGGACCAGGTCAGCCCCAGCATTTT.

Concerning this clone itself: Germline and junction disagree at one end, which may indicate a read error. The chain uses TRBV7-7 and TRBJ1-5, with TRBD1 as a possible D gene (6 bases). CDR1 and CDR2 (germline): SSHAT, FNYEAQ (reference sequence). The CDR3 sequence is 13 residues long. The CDR3 DNA sequence: TGTGCTAGCAGCATGGGGGCAGGGCAGCCCCAGCATTTT. Its translation is CASSMGAGQPQHF.

The chain's CDR3 is CASTETAREQFF. CDR3 bases: TGTGCCAGCACCGAAACAGCTCGAGAGCAGTTCTTC. The chain joins TRBV2 to TRBJ2-1; D unresolved. The CDR3 sequence is 12 residues long. Germline V gene lookup returns CDR1 SNHLY and CDR2 FYNNEI. V shed 7 bases and J shed 10 bases, with 14 bases lying between them.

The chain joins TRBV6-1 to TRBJ1-2; D is possibly TRBD1 (6 bases). Germline loops: CDR1 MNHNS, CDR2 SASEGT. The CDR3 extends over 15 amino acids. The germline V and J ends were trimmed by 0 bases and 7 bases, with 15 bases remaining between them. CDR3 coding DNA: TGTGCCAGCAGTGAAGCTGGGGGACACGAGGCTGGCTACACCTTC. It translates to CASSEAGGHEAGYTF.

This clone has just a few counts. V usage is TRBV12-1 and J usage is TRBJ1-1; the tabulated D call, TRBD1, remains unverified against the DNA. TRBV12-1 is deemed a pseudogene. This CDR3 has 18 amino acids. CDR3 DNA: TGTGCCAGCAGCTTTGAAGAGACAGGGGGCAAGTTAAGGACTGAAGCTTTCTTT. Translating it yields CASSFEETGGKLRTEAFF.

The chain uses TRBV9 and TRBJ1-4; the D is unclear. The V gene's germline CDR1 is SGDLS and CDR2 YYNGEE. The CDR3 loop spans 16 amino acids. The V gene lost 0 bases and the J gene lost 4 bases, with 13 bases spanning the gap. In DNA, the CDR3 is TGTGCCAGCAGCGTAGCTCCAGCAGGATATAATGAAAAACTGTTTTTT. Its protein is CASSVAPAGYNEKLFF.

The rearrangement joins TRBV7-2 to TRBJ2-5, with D unclear. The CDR3 loop spans 11 amino acids. The germline V and J ends were trimmed by 5 bases and 5 bases, with 6 bases remaining between them. Per the germline V gene, CDR1 is SGHTA and CDR2 is FQGNSA. CDR3 loop: CASSQMETQYF. Written as DNA, the CDR3 is TGTGCCAGCAGCCAAATGGAGACCCAGTACTTC.

The V gene is TRBV6-1, the J gene TRBJ2-5; D call uncertain. CDR3 length: 14 residues. In germline, CDR1 is MNHNS, CDR2 SASEGT. V lost 6 bases and J lost 3, with 14 bases in between. In nucleotides, the CDR3 is TGTGCCAGCAGATTCCTAGGGCCAGAAGAGACCCAGTACTTC. Translation gives CASRFLGPEETQYF.

The V call is TRBV7-2, the J call TRBJ2-7, with TRBD1 matching 8 bases. V dropped 1 base and J dropped 5; count of bases not matched to a gene: 7. This CDR3 is built from 15 residues. Germline assignment: CDR1 SGHTA and CDR2 FQGNSA. For the CDR3, the DNA is TGTGCCAGCAGCTTAGGTGGACAGGGTAACCACGAGCAGTACTTC. It is translated as CASSLGGQGNHEQYF.

The J gene is TRBJ1-1, the V gene TRBV29-1; D is ambiguous. Per germline, CDR1 SQVTM and CDR2 ANQGSEA. The CDR3 spans 11 residues. The CDR3 DNA follows: TGCGGTCGCCAGGTAGGGACTGAAGCTTTCTTT. It encodes CGRQVGTEAFF.

The chain uses TRBV5-1 and TRBJ1-3; 7 nucleotides match TRBD1. Germline loops: CDR1 SGHRS, CDR2 YFSETQ. The CDR3 runs 14 residues. Germline trimming cut 4 bases from V and 4 bases from J; bases unmatched to any gene: 5. The CDR3 spells CASSMTGWGNTIYF. DNA for the CDR3: TGCGCCAGCAGCATGACAGGGTGGGGAAACACCATATATTTT.

The chain recombines TRBV28 with TRBJ1-3, with 7 bases identical to TRBD1. The length of the CDR3 is 16 residues. The germline CDR1 and CDR2 sequences are MDHEN and SYDVKM. V was clipped by 3 bases and J by 0 bases; unmatched bases: 5. The CDR3 DNA is TGTGCCAGCAGTTTGGGGACAGCAGACTCTGGAAACACCATATATTTT. Residues: CASSLGTADSGNTIYF.

Details on this clone: Other DNA variants within this sample encode the same CDR3. V gene TRBV18 combines with J gene TRBJ2-2; TRBD2 matches 8 bases. The CDR3 extends over 16 amino acids. Germline-derived CDR1 and CDR2 are KGHSH and LQKENI. The trim removed 0 bases at V and 1 base at J, leaving 1 base unmatched. The DNA for the CDR3 is TGTGCCAGCTCACCACCAACTAGCGGGAACACCGGGGAGCTGTTTTTT. Its translation is CASSPPTSGNTGELFF.

This chain joins TRBV4-2 and TRBJ2-2; 9 bases map to TRBD2. Trimming at V came to 4 bases and at J to 7 bases, leaving 13 bases not matched to a gene. The germline CDR1 and CDR2 sequences are LGHNA and YNFKEQ. CDR3 size: 17 residues. The DNA for the CDR3 is TGTGCCAGCAGCCCAGGCCCGGGAGCGGGAGGTGGCGGGGAGCTGTTTTTT. Translating it yields CASSPGPGAGGGGELFF.